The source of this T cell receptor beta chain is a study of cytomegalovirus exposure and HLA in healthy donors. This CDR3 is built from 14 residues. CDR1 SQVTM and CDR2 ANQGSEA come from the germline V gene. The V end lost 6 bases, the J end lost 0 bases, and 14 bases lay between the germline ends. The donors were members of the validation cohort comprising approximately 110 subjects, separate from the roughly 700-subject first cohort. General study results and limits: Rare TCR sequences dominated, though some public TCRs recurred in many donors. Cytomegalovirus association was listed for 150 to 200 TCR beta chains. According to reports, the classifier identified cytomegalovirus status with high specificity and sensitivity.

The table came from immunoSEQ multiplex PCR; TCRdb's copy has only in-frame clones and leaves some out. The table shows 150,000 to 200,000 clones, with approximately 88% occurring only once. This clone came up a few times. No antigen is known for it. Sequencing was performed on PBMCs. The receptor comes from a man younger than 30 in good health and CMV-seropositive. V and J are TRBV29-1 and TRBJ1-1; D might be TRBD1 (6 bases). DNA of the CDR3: TGCAGCGTAACGACAGGTTCCGTGAACACTGAAGCTTTCTTT. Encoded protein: CSVTTGSVNTEAFF.